This T cell receptor (beta chain) was observed in a study of T cells in Graves' hyperthyroidism and ophthalmopathy. Study-wide results and limits: Among clonotypes expanded in thyroid above 0.001, most were also found in blood.

Uncontrolled infection, other autoimmune disease, pregnancy or lactation disqualified patients from enrolment. Trimming took 4 bases from V and 6 from J, leaving 12 bases between them. This CDR3 comprises 12 residues. CDR1 is SQVTM, CDR2 ANQGSEA, per germline. TCR beta CDR3 regions were amplified from RNA transcripts. The HTBI set primed first-round TCR CDR3 RT-PCR. TCRdb passed the multiplex PCR reads through MiXCR, listing each CDR3 protein once. The data contain around 420,000 distinct CDR3 sequences, roughly 15% of them seen just once; the ten biggest clones take up 5% to 6%. This clonotype was counted many times. Its antigen is undetermined.

This receptor was taken from a woman aged 18 to 35 with Graves' hyperthyroidism. The rearrangement joins TRBV29-1 to TRBJ1-2; D gene unclear. The sample taken for sequencing was blood. The CDR3 DNA is TGCAGCGTTGTGCCCGGAAGGGATGGCTACACCTTC. This sequence encodes CSVVPGRDGYTF.